This T cell receptor (beta chain) originates from a study of T cells in Graves' hyperthyroidism and ophthalmopathy. Study-level findings and limits: Among clonotypes expanded in thyroid above 0.001, most were also found in blood.

CDR3 length: 15 amino acids. V lost 3 bases and J lost 0; bases outside the gene matches: 3. CDR1 is LNHDA, CDR2 SQIVND, per germline (reference sequence). This clonotype was observed many times. The target antigen is unknown. Graves' hyperthyroidism showing no ophthalmopathy progression within 18 months was considered stable. TCR beta CDR3 regions were amplified from RNA. A set of HTBI primers served as the primers for a first-round RT-PCR of the TCR CDR3. TCRdb re-called the multiplex PCR reads through MiXCR, storing one row per CDR3 protein. Of about 100,000 distinct CDR3 sequences in the sample, about 15% were seen once.

This receptor was identified in a woman aged 45-60 years with Graves' hyperthyroidism. Material for sequencing was blood. The chain combines TRBV19 with TRBJ2-7; the match to TRBD1 covers 9 bases. The CDR3 sequence is CASSIGTGSSYEQYF. CDR3 DNA: TGTGCCAGTAGTATCGGGACAGGGAGCTCCTACGAGCAGTACTTC.